The 11 T cell receptor beta chains reported below all come from one sample, sequenced in a study of regulatory T cells in long-lasting Graves disease (dated by TCRdb to the early 2020s). Libraries came from multiplex PCR. TCRdb names Illumina HiSeq 4000 as the instrument used. TCR beta libraries were built with iRepertoire HTBI primers and Arm-PCR amplification of CDR3 regions. TCRdb redid the processing of the public reads, applying fastp at Q25 and MiXCR, and retained in-frame beta chains. When rows share a CDR3 protein, they turn into one entry using the most common DNA and genes. The sample table lists 500,000 or so distinct CDR3 sequences, 14% of them with a count of one. The ten largest clonotypes hold 17% of the sample. Interpreted using the paper, the time point label stands for: newly diagnosed GD, antithyroid drugs for less than 3 months. For both TCR sequencing and RNA sequencing, RNA was extracted from PBMCs using TRIzol.

These data were likewise used in another study, on T cells in Graves' hyperthyroidism and ophthalmopathy.

This sample comprised peripheral blood mononuclear cells (PBMCs), obtained at new diagnosis, from a patient treated with antithyroid drugs. The receptor set was obtained from a woman aged 45 to 65 with Graves disease. Donor details come from another sample of the same person, matched by shared clones.

This clonotype was observed many times. V is TRBV7-7 and J is TRBJ2-2; 7 bases line up with TRBD2. The germline V gene has CDR1 SSHAT and CDR2 FNYEAQ (reference sequence). The CDR3 contains 17 residues. V was clipped by 2 bases and J by 6 bases; unmatched bases: 12. CDR3 region: CASSLQPSGMSAGELFF. DNA for the CDR3: TGTGCCAGCAGCTTACAGCCCAGCGGGATGTCGGCCGGGGAGCTGTTTTTT.

This rearrangement joins TRBV2 to TRBJ1-5; weak D call: TRBD1 (5 bases). The V gene lost 8 bases and the J gene lost 4 bases, with 12 bases spanning the gap. From germline, CDR1 is SNHLY and CDR2 FYNNEI. The CDR3 is made up of 13 amino acids. The CDR3 is CASGGIGNQPQHF. The CDR3 nucleotides read TGTGCCAGCGGGGGAATCGGTAATCAGCCCCAGCATTTT. Complete variable domain (other parts from reference TRBV2 and TRBJ1-5): EPEVTQTPSHQVTQMGQEVILRCVPISNHLYFYWYRQILGQKVEFLVSFYNNEISEKSEIFDDQFSVERPDGSNFTLKIRSTKLEDSAMYFCASGGIGNQPQHFGDGTRLSIL.

This clonotype came up many times. This chain connects TRBV10-1 to TRBJ1-2; 9 bases line up with TRBD1. This CDR3 comprises 15 residues. Germline V gene data show CDR1 as WNHNN and CDR2 as SYGVQD (reference sequence). The trim removed 6 bases at V and 0 bases at J, leaving 5 bases unmatched. The CDR3 coding sequence is TGCGCCAGCAGGGACAGGGGATCCGCTAACTATGGCTACACCTTC. Protein: CASRDRGSANYGYTF.

This clonotype has at least ten counts. This chain joins TRBV9 and TRBJ1-3, with D perhaps TRBD1 (5 bases). The CDR3 loop spans 15 amino acids. Germline CDR1 and CDR2: SGDLS and YYNGEE. Trimming stripped 1 base from V and 0 bases from J, with 8 bases between. DNA for the CDR3: TGTGCCAGCAGCGTACTTGGGGGCTCTGGAAACACCATATATTTT. Encoded protein: CASSVLGGSGNTIYF.

This clonotype was found many times. The chain is built from TRBV11-2 and TRBJ2-7, with 9 bases matching TRBD2. The CDR3 runs to 16 residues. Looked up from germline, CDR1 is SGHAT and CDR2 is FQNNGV. Trimming cost V 5 bases and J 4 bases; bases outside gene matches: 12. CDR3 in amino acids: CASSTPSREGVYEQYF. CDR3 DNA: TGTGCCAGCAGCACCCCTTCGCGGGAGGGGGTTTACGAGCAGTACTTC. Full variable domain (rest looked up from reference TRBV11-2 and TRBJ2-7): EAGVAQSPRYKIIEKRQSVAFWCNPISGHATLYWYQQILGQGPKLLIQFQNNGVVDDSQLPKDRFSAERLKGVDSTLKIQPAKLEDSAVYLCASSTPSREGVYEQYFGPGTRLTVT.

This clonotype came up many times. The gene calls are TRBV28 and TRBJ1-4; D unresolved. Trimming removed 1 base from V and 0 bases from J, with 12 bases in between. This CDR3 is 17 amino acids long. The germline gives CDR1 MDHEN, CDR2 SYDVKM. The CDR3 DNA sequence: TGTGCCAGCAGTTTATCTTGGTATTTAGCAACTAATGAAAAACTGTTTTTT. Its translation: CASSLSWYLATNEKLFF.

This clonotype was recorded many times. The rearrangement uses TRBV28 and TRBJ1-4; unclear D gene. Germline V gene data show CDR1 as MDHEN and CDR2 as SYDVKM. The V and J ends lost 3 bases and 7 bases respectively, with 12 bases between them. This CDR3 spans 14 amino acids. Here the CDR3 DNA reads TGTGCCAGCAGTTTGGGCAGGCGAGGTGAAAAACTGTTTTTT. It translates to CASSLGRRGEKLFF.

The table lists this clonotype with a few counts. This rearrangement joins TRBV9 to TRBJ1-5; TRBD1 is a possible D gene (5 bases). The CDR3 is 13 residues long. Per germline, CDR1 SGDLS and CDR2 YYNGEE. Between the trimmed V and J ends, which lost 0 bases and 5 bases, there was a span of 6 bases. The CDR3 sequence: CASSVGGYQPQHF. CDR3 DNA: TGTGCCAGCAGCGTAGGGGGGTATCAGCCCCAGCATTTT.

This clonotype was seen many times. V and J are TRBV9 and TRBJ2-7; the match to TRBD2 covers 9 bases. Germline trimming cut 4 bases from V and 2 bases from J; bases unmatched to any gene: 10. Germline CDR1 is SGDLS and CDR2 is YYNGEE. This CDR3 region has 16 residues. CDR3 bases: TGTGCCAGCAGCATCTGGGAAGTAGCGGGAGCCTACGAGCAGTACTTC. Its translation: CASSIWEVAGAYEQYF.

Turning to this clonotype: This may come from a read error, since a much larger clone is one base off. J is TRBJ2-1 and V is TRBV3-1; 9 positions match TRBD2. This CDR3 is 16 amino acids long. Germline CDR1 LGHDT, CDR2 YNNKEL (reference sequence). The junction had 4 bases not matched to a gene; V was cut back by 0 bases and J by 4 bases. The CDR3 bases are TGTGCCAGCAGCCAAGAGGCGGGAGGGCCATACAATGAGCAGTTCTTC. Protein: CASSQEAGGPYNEQFF.

V and J are TRBV6-1 and TRBJ1-3; D perhaps matches TRBD1 (6 bases). V lost 6 bases, J lost 4 bases, and 10 bases lay in between. The CDR3 is 13 residues long. The germline V gene encodes CDR1 MNHNS and CDR2 SASEGT. CDR3 in amino acids: CASSRTEGNTIYF. In DNA, the CDR3 is TGTGCCAGCAGCCGGACAGAAGGAAACACCATATATTTT.